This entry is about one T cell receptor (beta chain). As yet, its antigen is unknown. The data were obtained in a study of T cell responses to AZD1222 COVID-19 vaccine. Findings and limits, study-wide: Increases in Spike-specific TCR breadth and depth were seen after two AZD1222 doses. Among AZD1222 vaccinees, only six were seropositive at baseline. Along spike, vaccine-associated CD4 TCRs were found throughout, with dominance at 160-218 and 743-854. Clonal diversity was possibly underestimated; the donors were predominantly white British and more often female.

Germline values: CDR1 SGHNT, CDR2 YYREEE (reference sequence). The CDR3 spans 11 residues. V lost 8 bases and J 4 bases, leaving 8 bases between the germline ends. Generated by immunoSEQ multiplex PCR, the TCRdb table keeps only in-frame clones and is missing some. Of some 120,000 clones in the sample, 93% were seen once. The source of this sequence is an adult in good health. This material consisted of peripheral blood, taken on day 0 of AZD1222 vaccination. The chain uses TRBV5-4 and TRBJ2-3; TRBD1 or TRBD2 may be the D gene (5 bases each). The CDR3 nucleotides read TGTGCCAGTTCGGGACCAGATACGCAGTATTTT. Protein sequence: CASSGPDTQYF. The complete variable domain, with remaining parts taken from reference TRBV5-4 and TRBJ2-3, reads ETGVTQSPTHLIKTRGQQVTLRCSSQSGHNTVSWYQQALGQGPQFIFQYYREEENGRGNFPPRFSGLQFPNYSSELNVNALELDDSALYLCASSGPDTQYFGPGTRLTVL.